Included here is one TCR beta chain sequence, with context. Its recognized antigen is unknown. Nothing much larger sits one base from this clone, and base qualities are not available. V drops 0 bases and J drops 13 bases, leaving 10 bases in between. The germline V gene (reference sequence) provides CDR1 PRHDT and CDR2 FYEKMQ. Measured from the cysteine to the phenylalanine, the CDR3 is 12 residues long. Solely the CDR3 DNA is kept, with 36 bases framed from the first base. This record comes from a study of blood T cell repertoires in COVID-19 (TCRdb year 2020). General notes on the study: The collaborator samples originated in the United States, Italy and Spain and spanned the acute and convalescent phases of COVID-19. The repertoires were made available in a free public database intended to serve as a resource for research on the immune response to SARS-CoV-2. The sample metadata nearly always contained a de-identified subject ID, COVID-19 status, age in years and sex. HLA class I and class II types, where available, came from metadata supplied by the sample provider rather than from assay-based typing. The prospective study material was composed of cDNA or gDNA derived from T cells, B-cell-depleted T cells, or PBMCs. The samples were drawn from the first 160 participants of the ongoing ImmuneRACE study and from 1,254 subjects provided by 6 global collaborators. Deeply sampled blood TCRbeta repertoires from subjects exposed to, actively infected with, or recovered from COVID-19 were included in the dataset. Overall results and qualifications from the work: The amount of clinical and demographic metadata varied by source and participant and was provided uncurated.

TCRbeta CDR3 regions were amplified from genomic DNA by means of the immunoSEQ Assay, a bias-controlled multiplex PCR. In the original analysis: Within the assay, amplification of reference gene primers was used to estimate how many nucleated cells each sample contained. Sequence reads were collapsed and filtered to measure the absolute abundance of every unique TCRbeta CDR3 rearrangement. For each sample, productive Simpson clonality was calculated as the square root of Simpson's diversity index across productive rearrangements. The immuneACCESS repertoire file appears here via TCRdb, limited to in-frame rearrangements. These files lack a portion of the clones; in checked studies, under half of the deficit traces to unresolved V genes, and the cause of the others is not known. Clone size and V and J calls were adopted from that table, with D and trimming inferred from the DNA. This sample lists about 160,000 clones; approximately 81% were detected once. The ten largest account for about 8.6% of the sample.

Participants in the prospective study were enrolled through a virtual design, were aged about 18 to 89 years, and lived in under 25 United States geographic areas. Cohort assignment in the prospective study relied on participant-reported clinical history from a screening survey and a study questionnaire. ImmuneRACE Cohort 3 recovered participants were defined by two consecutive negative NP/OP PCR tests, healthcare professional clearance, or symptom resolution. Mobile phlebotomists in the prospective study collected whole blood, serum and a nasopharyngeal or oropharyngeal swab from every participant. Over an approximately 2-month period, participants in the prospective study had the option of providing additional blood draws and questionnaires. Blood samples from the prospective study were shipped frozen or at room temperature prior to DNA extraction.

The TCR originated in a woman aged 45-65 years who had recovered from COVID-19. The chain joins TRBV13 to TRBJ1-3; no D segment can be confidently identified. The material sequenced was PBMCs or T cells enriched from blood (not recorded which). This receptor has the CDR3 CASSLGRSRIYF. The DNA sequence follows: TGTGCCAGCAGCTTAGGCCGGTCCCGGATATATTTT.